The rows below give T cell receptor beta chains drawn from one sample of a study of OX40 agonist ivuxolimab in advanced cancers. Only in-frame clones appear in the TCRdb table, and some are missing; sequencing was by immunoSEQ multiplex PCR. The sample lists around 50,000 clones; roughly 77% were seen once. The specimen comprised CD4+ or CD8+ T cells sorted from blood, sampled in a trial of the OX40 agonist ivuxolimab. The origin of the receptors is an adult with an advanced solid tumor such as melanoma, head and neck, liver or kidney cancer. Each CDR3 is given with its conserved first and last residue. A D gene is named only where the DNA matches it firmly. Clone size is stated in some rows and not others, as once, few, many or a class when expanded.

d_call	clone_size	v_call	j_call	cdr3_nt	cdr3_aa
NA	few	TRBV5-6	TRBJ1-1	TGTGCCAGCAGGCCGGGGGGCCGGAACACTGAAGCTTTCTTT	CASRPGGRNTEAFF
NA	NA	TRBV5-4	TRBJ2-2	TGTGCCAGCAGCTTGGTTGGCAGGGGCCCCGTCGCGGGCACCGGGGAGCTGTTTTTT	CASSLVGRGPVAGTGELFF
TRBD1	NA	TRBV6-5	TRBJ2-2	TGTGCCAGCAGCCGACAGGGGTACTCCGGGGAGCTGTTTTTT	CASSRQGYSGELFF
NA	NA	TRBV11-3	TRBJ1-6	TGTGCCAGCAGCTTTCCGGGTCATAATTCACCCCTCCACTTT	CASSFPGHNSPLHF
TRBD2	NA	TRBV6-4	TRBJ2-2	TGTGCCAGCACACGTAGGGGCGGGGGGCCCAACCCGAACACCGGGGAGCTGTTTTTT	CASTRRGGGPNPNTGELFF
NA	NA	TRBV27	TRBJ1-5	TGTGCCAGCCGGGACATCCTTGGCAATCAGCCCCAGCATTTT	CASRDILGNQPQHF
NA	NA	TRBV5-6	TRBJ2-5	TGTGCCAGCAGCCTTTACAGGTCCTCGGCGGAGACCCAGTACTTC	CASSLYRSSAETQYF
TRBD2	NA	TRBV28	TRBJ2-3	TGTGCCAGCAGTTTTAGGCGGGGGGGCCGGACAGATACGCAGTATTTT	CASSFRRGGRTDTQYF
NA	NA	TRBV5-1	TRBJ2-1	TGCGCCAGCAGCTTATGGGAAAATGAGCAGTTCTTC	CASSLWENEQFF
NA	NA	TRBV13	TRBJ1-5	TGTGCCAGCAGCCTCCGGGAAAGAGGATCTAATCAGCCCCAGCATTTT	CASSLRERGSNQPQHF
NA	few	TRBV29-1	TRBJ1-5	TGCAGCGTTTGGGATTCCGGCAATCAGCCCCAGCATTTT	CSVWDSGNQPQHF
TRBD2	NA	TRBV27	TRBJ2-5	TGTGCCAGCAGACCACTAGCGGGGGGAGAGACCCAGTACTTC	CASRPLAGGETQYF
TRBD2	NA	TRBV19	TRBJ2-5	TGTGCACGAACGGGACTAGCGGGGGGAGTCCAAGAGACCCAGTACTTC	CARTGLAGGVQETQYF
NA	NA	TRBV19	TRBJ1-5	TGTGCCAGTAGGGCGGACAGCCGCAATCAGCCCCAGCATTTT	CASRADSRNQPQHF
NA	NA	TRBV20-1	TRBJ2-3	TGCAGTGCCAGGACAATAAATACGCAGTATTTT	CSARTINTQYF
TRBD1	NA	TRBV5-5	TRBJ2-3	TGTGCCAGCAGCCCCCCGGGACAGACCACAGATACGCAGTATTTT	CASSPPGQTTDTQYF
NA	NA	TRBV18	TRBJ1-1	TGTGCCAGCTCACCGCAGGGGAAAGGTGAAGCTTTCTTT	CASSPQGKGEAFF
TRBD1	NA	TRBV4-2	TRBJ2-7	TGTGCCAGCAGCCAAGATCAGACAGGGGGCATATACGAGCAGTACTTC	CASSQDQTGGIYEQYF
NA	NA	TRBV5-5	TRBJ1-4	TGTGCCAGCACCCCTGGGGGGTTGGATGAAAAACTGTTTTTT	CASTPGGLDEKLFF
NA	NA	TRBV6-1	TRBJ2-7	TGTGCCAGCAGTGAAGCCGGGGCCGAGCAGTACTTC	CASSEAGAEQYF
NA	NA	TRBV5-8	TRBJ2-2	TGTGCCAGCAGCTTGACAGGGCGGCAGGCCGGGGAGCTGTTTTTT	CASSLTGRQAGELFF
TRBD2	NA	TRBV7-8	TRBJ2-5	TGTGCCAGCAGCTACGCTGCTAGCGGACAAGAGACCCAGTACTTC	CASSYAASGQETQYF
NA	few	TRBV12-5	TRBJ2-5	TGTGCGGACCCTAGGGAGACCCAGTACTTC	CADPRETQYF
NA	NA	TRBV5-1	TRBJ1-6	TGCGCCAGCAGCTTGTCCGGGAATTCACCCCTCCACTTT	CASSLSGNSPLHF
NA	NA	TRBV5-1	TRBJ1-4	TGCGCCAGCAGCCCAAAGGCAGGGGCCGGCGGTAATGAAAAACTGTTTTTT	CASSPKAGAGGNEKLFF
TRBD2	NA	TRBV5-1	TRBJ2-3	TGCGCCAGCAGCTTGGGGGACTACACAGATACGCAGTATTTT	CASSLGDYTDTQYF
NA	NA	TRBV7-7	TRBJ2-5	TGTGCCAGCAGCTTAGCGCCGGCGGAGACCCAGTACTTC	CASSLAPAETQYF
NA	NA	TRBV5-1	TRBJ2-7	TGCGCCAGCAGCTTGAACTACGAGCAGTACTTC	CASSLNYEQYF
TRBD2	NA	TRBV11-2	TRBJ2-5	TGTGCCAGCAGCTTAGACACCGCTAGCGGGGGGGCGACACAAGAGACCCAGTACTTC	CASSLDTASGGATQETQYF
NA	NA	TRBV4-1	TRBJ2-7	TGCGCCAGCAGCCATAGCGGATCCTACGAGCAGTACTTC	CASSHSGSYEQYF
TRBD1	NA	TRBV6-1	TRBJ1-2	TGTGCCAGCAGTGAACCCGGGACAGGGGCGAACTATGGCTACACCTTC	CASSEPGTGANYGYTF
NA	few	TRBV29-1	TRBJ2-2	TGCAGCGCGGGGACCCATAATGCCGGGGAGCTGTTTTTT	CSAGTHNAGELFF
TRBD1	once	TRBV5-1	TRBJ1-5	TGCGCCAGCAGCCCGGGGACAGGGGGAAATCAGCCCCAGCATTTT	CASSPGTGGNQPQHF
TRBD2	NA	TRBV10-2	TRBJ2-1	TGCGCCAGCAGGAGTGATAGTAGCGGGGGACCCATCTCCTACAATGAGCAGTTCTTC	CASRSDSSGGPISYNEQFF
NA	NA	TRBV21-1	TRBJ2-7	TGTGCCAGCAGCAAAGATTTGGGGGCTCCCTGGTACGAGCAGTACTTC	CASSKDLGAPWYEQYF
TRBD1	NA	TRBV4-2	TRBJ2-2	TGTGCCAGCAGCCAAGAAGTGACGGGACAGGGGTACGGGGAGCTGTTTTTT	CASSQEVTGQGYGELFF
TRBD2	NA	TRBV7-3	TRBJ2-7	TGTGCCAGCAGCTCACAAGCGGGGAAAATCTACGAGCAGTACTTC	CASSSQAGKIYEQYF
TRBD2	NA	TRBV27	TRBJ2-3	TGTGCCAGCAGTTTTTGGGGGGGGTTTAGCACAGATACGCAGTATTTT	CASSFWGGFSTDTQYF
NA	NA	TRBV2	TRBJ2-7	TGTGCCAGCAGTGAATACGGGGACCGACTGGAGCAGTACTTC	CASSEYGDRLEQYF
TRBD2	NA	TRBV18	TRBJ2-2	TGTGCCAGCTCGACTCTCCCCCCTAGCGGGGGGTCGAACACCGGGGAGCTGTTTTTT	CASSTLPPSGGSNTGELFF
TRBD2	NA	TRBV18	TRBJ2-7	TGTGCCAGCTCAGACTATAGCGGGGGATACTACGAGCAGTACTTC	CASSDYSGGYYEQYF
TRBD1	NA	TRBV2	TRBJ1-2	TGTGCCAGCAGTGAGCCGACGAGACAGGGACTCTATGGCTACACCTTC	CASSEPTRQGLYGYTF
TRBD1	NA	TRBV7-6	TRBJ1-2	TGTGCCAGCAGCCGGGGGACAGGGGGCATAGGCAACTATGGCTACACCTTC	CASSRGTGGIGNYGYTF
NA	NA	TRBV5-1	TRBJ1-1	TGCGCCAGCAGCGCCGGCACTGAAGCTTTCTTT	CASSAGTEAFF
NA	few	TRBV2	TRBJ1-4	TGTGCCAGCAGTGAAGAAGGCGAAAAACTGTTTTTT	CASSEEGEKLFF
TRBD1	few	TRBV29-1	TRBJ1-1	TGCAGCGCCTCAATCGGGACAGGGCAGAACACTGAAGCTTTCTTT	CSASIGTGQNTEAFF
NA	NA	TRBV10-3	TRBJ1-1	TGTGCCATCAGTGATTCGCAGAACACTGAAGCTTTCTTT	CAISDSQNTEAFF
TRBD2	NA	TRBV19	TRBJ2-3	TGTGCCAGTAGTATGGGAGGGGCTGGCGCCGATACGCAGTATTTT	CASSMGGAGADTQYF
NA	NA	TRBV10-3	TRBJ2-6	TGTGCCATCAGTGAGTCGACGGGATATGGATCCGGGGCCAACGTCCTGACTTTC	CAISESTGYGSGANVLTF
TRBD2	NA	TRBV28	TRBJ2-5	TGTGCCAGCTTATGCAGGGGACTAGGACAAGAGACCCAGTACTTC	CASLCRGLGQETQYF
TRBD1	NA	TRBV29-1	TRBJ2-7	TGCAGCGCCCGACAGGGTACCCACGAGCAGTACTTC	CSARQGTHEQYF
TRBD2	NA	TRBV2	TRBJ2-2	TGTGCCAGCAGTCCTGGGCTAGCGGGGTGGATGAACACCGGGGAGCTGTTTTTT	CASSPGLAGWMNTGELFF
TRBD1	NA	TRBV10-3	TRBJ2-7	TGTGCCATGGGACAGGGCAACTCCTACGAGCAGTACTTC	CAMGQGNSYEQYF
NA	NA	TRBV9	TRBJ2-5	TGTGCCAGCAGCGTAGCTGGAGGTAGCTATCAAGAGACCCAGTACTTC	CASSVAGGSYQETQYF
NA	NA	TRBV29-1	TRBJ1-2	TGCAGCTCAAAGATCGGCTATGGCTACACCTTC	CSSKIGYGYTF
NA	few	TRBV10-2	TRBJ1-6	TGCGCCAGCAGTGAGTCGACTGGGGGAATAATTATTTCACCCCTCCACTTT	CASSESTGGIIISPLHF
NA	few	TRBV18	TRBJ2-7	TGTGCCAGCTCACCAGGTCCCTACGAGCAGTACTTC	CASSPGPYEQYF
TRBD1	few	TRBV7-2	TRBJ2-3	TGTGCCAGCAGCTTAGGGACAGGGAGCACAGATACGCAGTATTTT	CASSLGTGSTDTQYF